Listed below are T cell receptor beta chains from one sample, sequenced in a study of CD8+ T cells in alopecia areata. Some clones are missing from TCRdb's copy, which holds only in-frame ones; the method was immunoSEQ multiplex PCR. The data contain over 95,000 clones, roughly 64% of them singletons. Sequences were derived from CD8+ T cells sorted from blood, sampled at week 4, from a patient treated with tofacitinib. These receptors were taken from a human donor with alopecia areata. CDR3s include the opening cysteine and the closing phenylalanine or tryptophan. D genes are given only for firm matches. The size entry is marked missing in some rows and otherwise reads once, few, many or a size class.

v_call,cdr3_length,d_call,clone_size,j_call,cdr3_nt,cdr3_aa
TRBV6-1,16,-,-,TRBJ2-7,TGTGCCAGCAGTGAAGAACGGCCGGGGAGCTCCTACGAGCAGTACTTC,CASSEERPGSSYEQYF
TRBV12-5,13,-,-,TRBJ2-5,TGTGCTAGTGGTTCAGACACACGAGAGACCCAGTACTTC,CASGSDTRETQYF
TRBV29-1,16,TRBD1,-,TRBJ1-2,TGCAGCGTTGAATACCCAGGGGGCGCAGGACGATATGGCTACACCTTC,CSVEYPGGAGRYGYTF
TRBV7-2,17,TRBD2,few,TRBJ2-3,TGTGCCAGCAGCTTAGCCCCGATAGCGGGGTTCCCAGATACGCAGTATTTT,CASSLAPIAGFPDTQYF
TRBV30,14,-,-,TRBJ2-7,TGTGCCTGGGAGCCCCCTGGGGACTCCTACGAGCAGTACTTC,CAWEPPGDSYEQYF
TRBV4-1,14,-,-,TRBJ2-5,TGCGCCAGCAGCCAATTAGCCAGAGAAGAGACCCAGTACTTC,CASSQLAREETQYF
TRBV4-1,17,TRBD1,-,TRBJ2-7,TGCGCCAGCAGCCAAGTGTCTGGGGACAGGGGCTTCTACGAGCAGTACTTC,CASSQVSGDRGFYEQYF
TRBV29-1,16,TRBD1,once,TRBJ1-4,TGCAGCGTTGAAGTTGGGGACAGGGGGCGCTTTGGAAAACTGTTTTTT,CSVEVGDRGRFGKLFF
TRBV28,15,TRBD2,-,TRBJ2-1,TGTGCCAGCAGTTTTCTAGCGGGAGTTAACAATGAGCAGTTCTTC,CASSFLAGVNNEQFF
TRBV6-5,15,-,-,TRBJ2-5,TGTGCCAGCAGTTACGGCCGCTTGGCACGGGAGACCCAGTACTTC,CASSYGRLARETQYF
TRBV7-8,16,-,-,TRBJ1-5,TGTGCCAGCAGCCAACTCGACCTATATAGCAATCAGCCCCAGCATTTT,CASSQLDLYSNQPQHF
TRBV6-5,13,-,few,TRBJ1-4,TGTGCAACCAAGATAGGGGACCGCGAAAAACTGTTTTTT,CATKIGDREKLFF
TRBV7-2,15,TRBD2,few,TRBJ2-5,TGTGCCAGCAGCTTAGCGGGAGGGCCAGGAGAGACCCAGTACTTC,CASSLAGGPGETQYF
TRBV29-1,13,-,-,TRBJ2-7,TGCAGCGTTGAACTTTCAATCTCCTACGAGCAGTACTTC,CSVELSISYEQYF
TRBV7-6,13,-,-,TRBJ1-1,TGTGCCAGCAGTTCGGGGAGGAACACTGAAGCTTTCTTT,CASSSGRNTEAFF
TRBV5-1,16,TRBD2,-,TRBJ2-1,TGCGCCAGCAGCTCCTCTAGCGGGGGCTCCTACAATGAGCAGTTCTTC,CASSSSSGGSYNEQFF
TRBV4-1,15,-,few,TRBJ2-5,TGCGCCAGCAGCCAAGATGCGGCAGCCCAAGAGACCCAGTACTTC,CASSQDAAAQETQYF
TRBV14,15,-,-,TRBJ2-7,TGTGCCAGCAGCCACATCCGGGACCCGTACTACGAGCAGTACTTC,CASSHIRDPYYEQYF
TRBV4-3,17,-,-,TRBJ2-1,TGCGCCAGCAGCCAAGATATCTCAGTTGGCTCCTACAATGAGCAGTTCTTC,CASSQDISVGSYNEQFF
TRBV9,13,-,once,TRBJ2-1,TGTGCCAGCAGCGTAGTTGAGCGGAGGGAGCAGTTCTTC,CASSVVERREQFF
TRBV29-1,15,-,-,TRBJ2-1,TGCAGCGCCGAGGGGCTAGGGATCTCCTACAATGAGCAGTTCTTC,CSAEGLGISYNEQFF
TRBV27,13,-,-,TRBJ2-5,TGTGCCAGCCGAGGCCTGGGCCAAGAGACCCAGTACTTC,CASRGLGQETQYF
TRBV5-6,11,-,-,TRBJ2-1,TGTGCCAGCAGCTTGGAAGGTGAGCAGTTCTTC,CASSLEGEQFF
TRBV4-1,15,TRBD1,-,TRBJ1-2,TGCGCCAGCAGCCAACCTCCGGGACAGGGATATGGCTACACCTTC,CASSQPPGQGYGYTF
TRBV18,13,TRBD1,-,TRBJ2-5,TGTGCCAGCTCACTTACAGGGGAAGAGACCCAGTACTTC,CASSLTGEETQYF
TRBV4-1,13,-,few,TRBJ1-1,TGCGCCAGCAGCCAAGAAGGGACTGCCGAAGCTTTCTTT,CASSQEGTAEAFF
TRBV13,14,TRBD2,-,TRBJ2-1,TGTGCCAGCAGCTTAACGGGCGGGAGGAATGAGCAGTTCTTC,CASSLTGGRNEQFF
TRBV19,14,TRBD1,-,TRBJ1-2,TGTGCCAGTAGTCAACAGGGACAGCTATATGGCTACACCTTC,CASSQQGQLYGYTF
TRBV4-3,15,-,few,TRBJ2-7,TGCGCCAGCAGCCCGACATCCAGTAGCCCTTACGAGCAGTACTTC,CASSPTSSSPYEQYF
TRBV4-3,12,-,-,TRBJ1-4,TGCGCCAGCAGCCAAGCGGGGGGAAAACTGTTTTTT,CASSQAGGKLFF
TRBV5-8,15,TRBD1,-,TRBJ2-2,TGTGCCAGCAGCCCCGGGACAGGGATCACCGGGGAGCTGTTTTTT,CASSPGTGITGELFF
TRBV9,16,TRBD1,-,TRBJ1-6,TGTGCCAGCAGCGCCGGGACAGGGGCGGGCAATTCACCCCTCCACTTT,CASSAGTGAGNSPLHF
TRBV7-2,15,-,-,TRBJ1-3,TGTGCCAGCAGCCCCGACTGGGGCTCTGGAAACACCATATATTTT,CASSPDWGSGNTIYF
TRBV7-9,14,-,-,TRBJ2-1,TGTGCCAGCAGCTTAGCACAAAGTGGTAATGAGCAGTTCTTC,CASSLAQSGNEQFF
TRBV7-2,13,-,-,TRBJ2-7,TGTGCCAGCAGCTTTTTCATCTCCTACGAGCAGTACTTC,CASSFFISYEQYF
TRBV27,13,-,-,TRBJ2-3,TGTGCCAGCAGTGCAAATCCCACAGATACGCAGTATTTT,CASSANPTDTQYF
TRBV9,15,-,few,TRBJ2-1,TGTGCCAGCAGCGCGTTTATAGCGTCTTGGAATGAGCAGTTCTTC,CASSAFIASWNEQFF
TRBV27,17,TRBD1,-,TRBJ2-7,TGTGCCAGCAGTGGACCCGGGACAGGGGGCTCTGCCTACGAGCAGTACTTC,CASSGPGTGGSAYEQYF
TRBV7-9,11,-,-,TRBJ1-2,TGTGCCAGCAGCCCGTTGGAGGGCTACACCTTC,CASSPLEGYTF